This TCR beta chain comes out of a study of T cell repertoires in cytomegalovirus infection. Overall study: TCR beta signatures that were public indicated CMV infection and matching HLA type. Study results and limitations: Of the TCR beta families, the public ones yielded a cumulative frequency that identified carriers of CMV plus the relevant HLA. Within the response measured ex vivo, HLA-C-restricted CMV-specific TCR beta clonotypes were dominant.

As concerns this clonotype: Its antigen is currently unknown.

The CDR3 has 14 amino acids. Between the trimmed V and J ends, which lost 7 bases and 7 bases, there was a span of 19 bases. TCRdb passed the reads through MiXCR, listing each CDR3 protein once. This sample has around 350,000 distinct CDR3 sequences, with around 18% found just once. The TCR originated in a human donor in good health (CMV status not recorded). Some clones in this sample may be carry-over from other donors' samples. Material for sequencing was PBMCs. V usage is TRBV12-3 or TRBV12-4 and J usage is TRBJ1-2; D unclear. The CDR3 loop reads CASKPTGPTFGYTF. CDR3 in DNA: TGTGCCAGCAAACCTACCGGGCCGACGTTTGGCTACACCTTC.